The text below deals with one T cell receptor beta chain. The entry originates in a study of blood T cell repertoires in COVID-19. As handled by the study authors: Reference gene primers were amplified, and this amplification served to estimate nucleated cell counts. This table comes from immunoSEQ multiplex PCR, and its TCRdb copy is limited to in-frame clones, with some not included. V, J and clone size derive from that table, while D and trimming were established from the DNA sequence. The data show approximately 10,000 clones, with less than 85% seen just once and just over 20% held by the top ten. The junction had 8 bases not matched to a gene; V was cut back by 8 bases and J by 2 bases. Germline CDR1 reads SGHTA; CDR2 reads FQGNSA. CDR3 length: 15 residues.

The specimen was peripheral blood. V gene TRBV7-2 combines with J gene TRBJ1-3; 8 positions match TRBD1. The clonotype was recovered from a human donor in a cohort sampled during active COVID-19. In DNA, the CDR3 is TGTGCCAGCGGTTATTTGACAGGGGCTGGAAACACCATATATTTT. It encodes CASGYLTGAGNTIYF. The full variable domain, in which reference TRBV7-2 and TRBJ1-3 provide the parts outside the CDR3, is GAGVSQSPSNKVTEKGKDVELRCDPISGHTALYWYRQSLGQGLEFLIYFQGNSAPDKSGLPSDRFSAERTGGSVSTLTIQRTQQEDSAVYLCASGYLTGAGNTIYFGEGSWLTVV.